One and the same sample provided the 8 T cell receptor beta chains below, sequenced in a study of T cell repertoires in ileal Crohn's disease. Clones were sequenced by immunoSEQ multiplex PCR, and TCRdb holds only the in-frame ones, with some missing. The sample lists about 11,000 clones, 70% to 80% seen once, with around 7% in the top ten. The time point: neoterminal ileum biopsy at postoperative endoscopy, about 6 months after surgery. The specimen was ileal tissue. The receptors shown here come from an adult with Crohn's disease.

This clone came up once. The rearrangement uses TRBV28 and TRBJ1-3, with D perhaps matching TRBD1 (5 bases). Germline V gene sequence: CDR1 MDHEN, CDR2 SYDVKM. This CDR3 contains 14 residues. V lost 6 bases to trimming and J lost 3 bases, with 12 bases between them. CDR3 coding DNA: TGTGCCAGCAGAAGGGGATACCTTGGAAACACCATATATTTT. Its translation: CASRRGYLGNTIYF. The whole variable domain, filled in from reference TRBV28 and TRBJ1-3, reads DVKVTQSSRYLVKRTGEKVFLECVQDMDHENMFWYRQDPGLGLRLIYFSYDVKMKEKGDIPEGYSVSREKKERFSLILESASTNQTSMYLCASRRGYLGNTIYFGEGSWLTVV.

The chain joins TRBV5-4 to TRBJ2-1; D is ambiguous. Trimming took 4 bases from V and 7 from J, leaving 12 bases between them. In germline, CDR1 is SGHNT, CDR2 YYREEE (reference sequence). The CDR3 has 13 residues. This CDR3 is CASSPDPINEQFF. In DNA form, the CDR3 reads TGTGCCAGCAGCCCAGATCCAATTAATGAGCAGTTCTTC.

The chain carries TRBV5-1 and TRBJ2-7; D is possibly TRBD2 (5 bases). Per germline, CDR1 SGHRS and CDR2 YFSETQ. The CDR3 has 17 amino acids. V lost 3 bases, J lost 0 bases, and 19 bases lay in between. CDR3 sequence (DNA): TGCGCCAGCAGCTCCGGCGGAGGAGCGGACGGCTCCTACGAGCAGTACTTC. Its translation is CASSSGGGADGSYEQYF.

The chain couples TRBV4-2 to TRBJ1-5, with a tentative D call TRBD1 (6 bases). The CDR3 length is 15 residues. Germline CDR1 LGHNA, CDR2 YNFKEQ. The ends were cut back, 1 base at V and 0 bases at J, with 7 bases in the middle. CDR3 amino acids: CASSQGTDSNQPQHF. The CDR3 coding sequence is TGTGCCAGCAGCCAAGGGACAGATAGCAATCAGCCCCAGCATTTT.

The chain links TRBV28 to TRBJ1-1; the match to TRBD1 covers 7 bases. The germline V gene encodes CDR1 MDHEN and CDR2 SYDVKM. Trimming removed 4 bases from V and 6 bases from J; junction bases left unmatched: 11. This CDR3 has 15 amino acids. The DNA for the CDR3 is TGTGCCAGCAGTTCCCCCCCGACAGGGACCCCTGAAGCTTTCTTT. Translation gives CASSSPPTGTPEAFF.

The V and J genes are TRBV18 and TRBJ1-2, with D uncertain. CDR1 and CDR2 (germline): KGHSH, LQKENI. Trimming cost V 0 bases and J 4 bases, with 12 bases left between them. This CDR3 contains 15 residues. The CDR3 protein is CASSPPGQVGYGYTF. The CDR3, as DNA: TGTGCCAGCTCACCACCGGGCCAGGTCGGCTATGGCTACACCTTC.

The CDR3 DNA reads as TGTGCCAGCAGCCTTTTAGGGGACAGGGGCTACGAGCAGTACTTC. It encodes CASSLLGDRGYEQYF. The V and J genes are TRBV6-1 and TRBJ2-7; 10 bases line up with TRBD1. CDR1 is MNHNS, CDR2 SASEGT, per germline. This CDR3 contains 15 residues. J was trimmed by 3 bases and V by 6 bases; bases with no gene match: 8.

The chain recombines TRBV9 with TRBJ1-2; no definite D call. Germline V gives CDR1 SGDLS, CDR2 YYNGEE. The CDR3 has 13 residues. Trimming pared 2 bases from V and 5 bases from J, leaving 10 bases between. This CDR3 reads CASSVGRGYGYTF. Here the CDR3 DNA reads TGTGCCAGCAGCGTTGGGAGAGGTTATGGCTACACCTTC.